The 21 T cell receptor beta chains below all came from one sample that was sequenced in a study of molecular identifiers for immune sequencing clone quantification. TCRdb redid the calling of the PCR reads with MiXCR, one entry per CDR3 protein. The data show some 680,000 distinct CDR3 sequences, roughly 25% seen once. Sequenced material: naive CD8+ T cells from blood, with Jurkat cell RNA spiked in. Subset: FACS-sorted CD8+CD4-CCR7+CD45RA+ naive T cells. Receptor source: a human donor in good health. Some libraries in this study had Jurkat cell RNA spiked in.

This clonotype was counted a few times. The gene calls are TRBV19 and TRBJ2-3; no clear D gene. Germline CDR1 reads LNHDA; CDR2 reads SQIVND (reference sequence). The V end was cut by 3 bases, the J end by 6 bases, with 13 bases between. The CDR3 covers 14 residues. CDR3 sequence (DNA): TGTGCCAGTAGTATTCAGGCTAGTGGGGATACGCAGTATTTT. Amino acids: CASSIQASGDTQYF.

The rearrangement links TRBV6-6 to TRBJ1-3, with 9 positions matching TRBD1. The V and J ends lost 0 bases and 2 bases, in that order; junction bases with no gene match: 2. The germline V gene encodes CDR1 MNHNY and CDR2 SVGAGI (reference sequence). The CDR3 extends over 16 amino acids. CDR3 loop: CASSYSGTGPGNTIYF. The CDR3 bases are TGTGCCAGCAGTTACTCGGGGACAGGGCCTGGAAACACCATATATTTT.

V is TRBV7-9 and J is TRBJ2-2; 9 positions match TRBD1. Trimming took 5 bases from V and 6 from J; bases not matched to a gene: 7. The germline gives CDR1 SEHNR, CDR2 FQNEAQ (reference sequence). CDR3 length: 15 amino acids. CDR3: CASSKLQGAAGELFF. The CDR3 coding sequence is TGTGCCAGCAGCAAGTTACAGGGGGCCGCCGGGGAGCTGTTTTTT.

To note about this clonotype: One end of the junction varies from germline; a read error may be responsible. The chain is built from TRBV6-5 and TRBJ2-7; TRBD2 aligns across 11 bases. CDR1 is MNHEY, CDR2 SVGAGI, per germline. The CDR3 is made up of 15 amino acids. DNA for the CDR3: TGTGCCAGCAGTTACTCGACTAGCGGGACCTACGAGCGGTACTTC. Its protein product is CASSYSTSGTYERYF.

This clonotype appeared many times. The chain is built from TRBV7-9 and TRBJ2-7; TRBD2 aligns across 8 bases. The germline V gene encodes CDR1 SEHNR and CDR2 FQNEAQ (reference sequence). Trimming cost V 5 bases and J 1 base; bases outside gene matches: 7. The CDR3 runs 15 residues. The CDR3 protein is CASSPGLGYSYEQYF. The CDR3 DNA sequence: TGTGCCAGCAGCCCGGGACTAGGATATTCCTACGAGCAGTACTTC.

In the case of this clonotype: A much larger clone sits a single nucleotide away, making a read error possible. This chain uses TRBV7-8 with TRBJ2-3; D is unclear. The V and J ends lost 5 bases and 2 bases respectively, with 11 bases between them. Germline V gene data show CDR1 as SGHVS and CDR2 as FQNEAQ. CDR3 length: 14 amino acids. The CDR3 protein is CASSRLLDTDTQYF. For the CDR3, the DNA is TGTGCCAGCAGCCGCCTTTTAGACACAGATACGCAGTATTTT.

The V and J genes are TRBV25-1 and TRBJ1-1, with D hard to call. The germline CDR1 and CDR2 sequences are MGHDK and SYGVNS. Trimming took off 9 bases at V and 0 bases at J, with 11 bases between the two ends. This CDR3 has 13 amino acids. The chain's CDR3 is CASISLMNTEAFF. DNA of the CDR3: TGTGCCAGTATATCCCTCATGAACACTGAAGCTTTCTTT.

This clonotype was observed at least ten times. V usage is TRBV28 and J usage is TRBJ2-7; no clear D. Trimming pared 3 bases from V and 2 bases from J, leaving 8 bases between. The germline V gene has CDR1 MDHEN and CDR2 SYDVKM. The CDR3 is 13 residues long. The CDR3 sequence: CASSFYRTYEQYF. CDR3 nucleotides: TGTGCCAGCAGTTTCTACCGAACCTACGAGCAGTACTTC.

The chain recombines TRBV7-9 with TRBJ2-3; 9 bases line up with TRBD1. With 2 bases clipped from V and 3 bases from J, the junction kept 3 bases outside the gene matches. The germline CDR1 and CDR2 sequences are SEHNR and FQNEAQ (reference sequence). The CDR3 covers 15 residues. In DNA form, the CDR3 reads TGTGCCAGCAGCTTATCCGGGACAGGGACAGATACGCAGTATTTT. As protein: CASSLSGTGTDTQYF.

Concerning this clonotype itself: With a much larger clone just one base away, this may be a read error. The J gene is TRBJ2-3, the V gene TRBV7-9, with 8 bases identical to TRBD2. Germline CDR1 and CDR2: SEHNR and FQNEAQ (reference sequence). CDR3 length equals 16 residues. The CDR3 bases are TGTGCCAGCAGCTTAGCGCCTCGGACTAGCACAGATACGCTGTATTTT. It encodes CASSLAPRTSTDTLYF.

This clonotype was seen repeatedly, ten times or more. CDR3 amino acids: CAWSVSLNTEAFF. The CDR3 bases are TGTGCCTGGAGCGTGTCGCTAAACACTGAAGCTTTCTTT. V is TRBV30 and J is TRBJ1-1; no clear D. Trimming took 3 bases from V and 2 from J, leaving 10 bases between them. Germline CDR1 is GTSNPN and CDR2 is SVGIG (reference sequence). The CDR3 length is 13 residues.

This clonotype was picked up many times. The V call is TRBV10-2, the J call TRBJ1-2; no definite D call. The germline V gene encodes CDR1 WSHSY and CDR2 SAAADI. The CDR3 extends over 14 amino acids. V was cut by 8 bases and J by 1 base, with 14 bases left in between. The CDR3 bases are TGCGCCAGCGGAGCGAGAACGGTTAACTATGGCTACACCTTC. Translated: CASGARTVNYGYTF.

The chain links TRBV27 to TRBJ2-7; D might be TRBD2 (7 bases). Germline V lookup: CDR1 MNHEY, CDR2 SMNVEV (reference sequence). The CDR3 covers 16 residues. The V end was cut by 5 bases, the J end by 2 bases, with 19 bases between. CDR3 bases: TGTGCCAGCAGTCCGGTCTCTGTAGGGGGGGCCTACGAGCAGTACTTC. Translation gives CASSPVSVGGAYEQYF.

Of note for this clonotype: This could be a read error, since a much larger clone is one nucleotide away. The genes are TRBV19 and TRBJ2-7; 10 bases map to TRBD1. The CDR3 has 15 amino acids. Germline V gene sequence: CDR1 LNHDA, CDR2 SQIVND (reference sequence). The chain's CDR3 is CAGSIGTGDRYEQYF. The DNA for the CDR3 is TGTGCCGGTAGTATTGGGACAGGGGACCGCTACGAGCAGTACTTC.

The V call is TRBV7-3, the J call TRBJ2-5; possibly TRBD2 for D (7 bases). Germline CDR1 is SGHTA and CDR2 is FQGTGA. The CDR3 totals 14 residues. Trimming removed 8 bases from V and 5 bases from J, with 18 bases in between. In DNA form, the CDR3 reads TGTGCCAGCGTATGTGCGGGGGCGGGTGAGACCCAGTACTTC. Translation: CASVCAGAGETQYF.

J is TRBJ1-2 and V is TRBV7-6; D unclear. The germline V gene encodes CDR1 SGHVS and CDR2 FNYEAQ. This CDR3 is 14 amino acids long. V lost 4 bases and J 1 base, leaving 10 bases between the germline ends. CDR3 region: CASSSGLINYGYTF. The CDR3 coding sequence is TGTGCCAGCAGCTCCGGACTGATTAACTATGGCTACACCTTC. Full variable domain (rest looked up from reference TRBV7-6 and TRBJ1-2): GAGVSQSPRYKVTKRGQDVALRCDPISGHVSLYWYRQALGQGPEFLTYFNYEAQQDKSGLPNDRFSAERPEGSISTLTIQRTEQRDSAMYRCASSSGLINYGYTFGSGTRLTVV.

The CDR3 sequence: CATGGGSNEKLFF. The CDR3 DNA sequence: TGTGCCACCGGTGGCGGATCGAATGAAAAACTGTTTTTT. The V gene is TRBV24-1, the J gene TRBJ1-4; D gene uncertain. Per the germline V gene, CDR1 is KGHDR and CDR2 is SFDVKD. The CDR3 consists of 13 residues. With 9 bases removed from V and 5 bases from J, the gap between germline ends came to 12 bases.

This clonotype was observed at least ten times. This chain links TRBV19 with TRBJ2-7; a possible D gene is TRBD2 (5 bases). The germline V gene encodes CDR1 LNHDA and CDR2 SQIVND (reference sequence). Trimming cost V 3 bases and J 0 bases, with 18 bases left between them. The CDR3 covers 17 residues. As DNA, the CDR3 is TGTGCCAGTAGTATTCGCGCCCCCGGGGATTACTCCTACGAGCAGTACTTC. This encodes CASSIRAPGDYSYEQYF.

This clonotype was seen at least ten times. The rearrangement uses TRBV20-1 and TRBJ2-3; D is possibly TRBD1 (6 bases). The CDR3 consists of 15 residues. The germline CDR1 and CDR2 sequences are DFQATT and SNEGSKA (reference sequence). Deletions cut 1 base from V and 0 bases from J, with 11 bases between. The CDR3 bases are TGCAGTGCTAGAGTTTGGGACAAGAGCACAGATACGCAGTATTTT. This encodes CSARVWDKSTDTQYF.

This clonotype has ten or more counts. CDR3 DNA sequence: TGTGCCAGCAGCGGACGGGACGCAGCCTACGAGCAGTACTTC. Translation gives CASSGRDAAYEQYF. V is TRBV7-9 and J is TRBJ2-7; tentatively, D is TRBD1 or TRBD2 (5 bases each). The CDR3 has 14 residues. Trimming took 5 bases from V and 2 from J, leaving 13 bases between them. Germline V lookup: CDR1 SEHNR, CDR2 FQNEAQ (reference sequence).

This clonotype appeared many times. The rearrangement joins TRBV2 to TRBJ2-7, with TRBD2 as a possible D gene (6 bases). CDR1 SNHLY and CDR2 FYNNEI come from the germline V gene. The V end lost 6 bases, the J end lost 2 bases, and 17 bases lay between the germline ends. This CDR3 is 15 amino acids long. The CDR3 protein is CASSPDSTGAYEQYF. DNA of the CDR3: TGTGCCAGCAGCCCCGACAGTACGGGAGCCTACGAGCAGTACTTC.